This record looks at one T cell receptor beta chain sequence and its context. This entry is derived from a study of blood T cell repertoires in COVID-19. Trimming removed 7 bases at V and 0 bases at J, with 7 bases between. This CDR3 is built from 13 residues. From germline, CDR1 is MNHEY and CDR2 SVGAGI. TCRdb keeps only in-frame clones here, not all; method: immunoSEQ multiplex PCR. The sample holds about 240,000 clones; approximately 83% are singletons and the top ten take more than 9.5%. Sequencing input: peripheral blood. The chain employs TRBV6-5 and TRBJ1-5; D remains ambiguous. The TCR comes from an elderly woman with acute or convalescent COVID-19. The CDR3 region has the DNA TGTGCCAGCATGAGGGATAGCAATCAGCCCCAGCATTTT. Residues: CASMRDSNQPQHF.